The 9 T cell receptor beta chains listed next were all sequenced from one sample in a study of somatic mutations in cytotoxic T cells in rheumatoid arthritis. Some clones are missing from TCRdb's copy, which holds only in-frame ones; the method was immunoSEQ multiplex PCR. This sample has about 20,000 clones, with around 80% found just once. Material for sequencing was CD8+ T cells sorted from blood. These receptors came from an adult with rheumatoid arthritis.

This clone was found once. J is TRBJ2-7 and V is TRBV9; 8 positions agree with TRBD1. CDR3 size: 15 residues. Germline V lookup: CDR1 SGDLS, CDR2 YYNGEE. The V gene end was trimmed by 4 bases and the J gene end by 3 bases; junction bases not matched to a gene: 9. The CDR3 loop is CASSTQNRGIYEQYF. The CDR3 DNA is TGTGCCAGCAGCACCCAAAACAGGGGGATCTACGAGCAGTACTTC.

CDR3 nucleotide sequence: TGTGCCAGCAGCTTAAGTGGCTACACCTTC. As protein: CASSLSGYTF. The chain carries TRBV7-9 and TRBJ1-2; D uncertain. The CDR3 has 10 amino acids. Germline CDR1 SEHNR, CDR2 FQNEAQ (reference sequence). V gave up 2 bases and J gave up 7 bases, with 2 bases separating them.

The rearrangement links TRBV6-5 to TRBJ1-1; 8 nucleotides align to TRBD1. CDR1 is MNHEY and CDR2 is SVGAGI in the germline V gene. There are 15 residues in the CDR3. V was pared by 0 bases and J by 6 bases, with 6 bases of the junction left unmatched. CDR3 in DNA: TGTGCCAGCAGTTACTCCGAACAGGGGGGCGCTGAAGCTTTCTTT. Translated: CASSYSEQGGAEAFF.

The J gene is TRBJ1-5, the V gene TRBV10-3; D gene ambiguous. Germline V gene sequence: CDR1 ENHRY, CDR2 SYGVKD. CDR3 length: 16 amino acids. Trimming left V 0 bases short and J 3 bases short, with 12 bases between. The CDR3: CAISESESATNQPQHF. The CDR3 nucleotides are TGTGCCATCAGTGAGTCCGAAAGTGCCACCAATCAGCCCCAGCATTTT.

The CDR3 loop is CASSLATAYEQYF. The CDR3 DNA follows: TGTGCCAGCAGCTTAGCGACAGCATACGAGCAGTACTTC. V is TRBV11-1 and J is TRBJ2-7; a possible D gene is TRBD1 (5 bases). Germline values: CDR1 SGHAT, CDR2 FQDESV (reference sequence). CDR3 size: 13 residues. V was pared by 0 bases and J by 4 bases, with 7 bases between.

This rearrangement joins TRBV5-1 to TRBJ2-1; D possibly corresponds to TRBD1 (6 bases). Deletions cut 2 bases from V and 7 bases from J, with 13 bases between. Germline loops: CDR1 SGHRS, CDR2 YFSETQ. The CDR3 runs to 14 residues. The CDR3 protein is CASSLRERGNEQFF. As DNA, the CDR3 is TGCGCCAGCAGCTTACGCGAGAGGGGGAATGAGCAGTTCTTC.

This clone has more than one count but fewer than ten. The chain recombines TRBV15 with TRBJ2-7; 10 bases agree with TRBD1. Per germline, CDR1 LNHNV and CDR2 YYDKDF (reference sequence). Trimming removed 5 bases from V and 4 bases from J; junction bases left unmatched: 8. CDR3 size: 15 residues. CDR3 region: CATSEVGTGAYEQYF. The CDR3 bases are TGTGCCACCAGCGAGGTAGGGACAGGGGCATACGAGCAGTACTTC.

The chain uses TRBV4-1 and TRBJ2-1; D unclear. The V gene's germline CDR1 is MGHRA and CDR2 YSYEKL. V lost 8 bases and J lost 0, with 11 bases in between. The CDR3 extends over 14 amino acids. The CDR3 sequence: CASRLTHSYNEQFF. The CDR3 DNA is TGCGCCAGCCGCCTGACCCACTCCTACAATGAGCAGTTCTTC.

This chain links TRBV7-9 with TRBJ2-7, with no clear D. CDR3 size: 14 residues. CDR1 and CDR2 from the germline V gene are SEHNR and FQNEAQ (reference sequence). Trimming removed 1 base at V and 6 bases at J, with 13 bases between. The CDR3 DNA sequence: TGTGCCAGCAGCTTAGTGTTAGGTGTGGGCGAGCAGTACTTC. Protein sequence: CASSLVLGVGEQYF.